The 28 T cell receptor beta chains below come from one sample, sequenced in a study of blood T cell repertoires in COVID-19. Assay: immunoSEQ multiplex PCR; the TCRdb copy retains only in-frame clones and omits some. The table records about 88,000 clones, more than 85% of them present only once. The sequenced sample consisted of peripheral blood. The receptor source for this set is a man aged 55-75 years with acute or convalescent COVID-19.

There are a few counts of this clone. The rearrangement links TRBV29-1 to TRBJ1-1; TRBD1 matches 8 bases. V was pared by 5 bases and J by 1 base, with 9 bases of the junction left unmatched. Germline CDR1 SQVTM, CDR2 ANQGSEA. This CDR3 has 15 amino acids. DNA of the CDR3: TGCAGCGTTACTGGGGGTGACAGGGGGAACACTGAAGCTTTCTTT. Encoded protein: CSVTGGDRGNTEAFF.

The chain combines TRBV11-1 with TRBJ2-1; 10 positions agree with TRBD2. V shed 5 bases and J 7 bases; nucleotides not matched to a gene: 5. This CDR3 contains 14 residues. The germline gives CDR1 SGHAT, CDR2 FQDESV (reference sequence). As DNA, the CDR3 is TGTGCCAGCAGCCGAGCGGGAGGGCGGAATGAGCAGTTCTTC. Its protein product is CASSRAGGRNEQFF.

CDR3 DNA: TGTGCCAGCAGTTATACTAGCTTCGTTACCGGGGAGCTGTTTTTT. Its protein is CASSYTSFVTGELFF. The chain carries TRBV6-2 or TRBV6-3 and TRBJ2-2, with TRBD2 as a possible D gene (6 bases). CDR3 length equals 15 residues. Germline V gene lookup returns CDR1 MNHEY and CDR2 SVGEGT. Between the trimmed V and J ends, which lost 3 bases and 5 bases, there was a span of 13 bases.

CDR3 residues: CAWSWSQETQYF. The CDR3 nucleotides read TGTGCCTGGAGTTGGAGCCAGGAGACCCAGTACTTC. The rearrangement uses TRBV30 and TRBJ2-5; the D is unclear. The CDR3 sequence is 12 residues long. Looked up from germline, CDR1 is GTSNPN and CDR2 is SVGIG (reference sequence). Between the trimmed V and J ends, which lost 2 bases and 5 bases, there was a span of 9 bases.

This clone was seen a handful of times. This chain uses TRBV19 with TRBJ1-3, with unresolved D. The CDR3 extends over 15 amino acids. V lost 6 bases and J lost 0, with 12 bases in between. The germline gives CDR1 LNHDA, CDR2 SQIVND (reference sequence). CDR3 region: CASSAGRGSGNTIYF. In DNA, the CDR3 is TGTGCCAGTAGCGCCGGACGGGGCTCTGGAAACACCATATATTTT.

The gene calls are TRBV5-1 and TRBJ1-3; maybe TRBD1 (6 bases). Trimming stripped 0 bases from V and 3 bases from J, with 19 bases between. The CDR3 is 18 residues long. CDR1 and CDR2 from the germline V gene are SGHRS and YFSETQ. Here the CDR3 DNA reads TGCGCCAGCAGCTTGGATTCGCCGGGAGGGGGATATGGAAACACCATATATTTT. Its protein is CASSLDSPGGGYGNTIYF.

The CDR3 DNA reads TGTGCCAGCAGTGACTCCCTATACAATGAGCAGTTCTTC. Residues: CASSDSLYNEQFF. The genes are TRBV6-4 and TRBJ2-1; D unresolved. CDR3 size: 13 residues. The germline V gene has CDR1 MRHNA and CDR2 SNTAGT. Trimming left V 0 bases short and J 4 bases short, with 4 bases between.

The genes are TRBV30 and TRBJ1-5; D is unclear. Germline V gives CDR1 GTSNPN, CDR2 SVGIG (reference sequence). The CDR3 loop spans 14 amino acids. V lost 2 bases and J 1 base, leaving 9 bases between the germline ends. The CDR3 reads CAWSSGTSNQPQHF. The CDR3 DNA is TGTGCCTGGAGTTCCGGTACCAGCAATCAGCCCCAGCATTTT.

The rearrangement joins TRBV30 to TRBJ1-6; 7 positions agree with TRBD1. The CDR3 spans 13 residues. V trimming: 2 bases; J trimming: 7 bases; junction bases outside the gene matches: 2. Germline V gives CDR1 GTSNPN, CDR2 SVGIG (reference sequence). The CDR3 region is CAWSQDRNSPLHF. In nucleotides, the CDR3 is TGTGCCTGGAGTCAGGACAGGAATTCACCCCTCCACTTT.

This clone appeared a few times. J is TRBJ2-3 and V is TRBV5-1; tentatively, D is TRBD2 (5 bases). This CDR3 has 14 amino acids. Deletions cut 1 base from V and 2 bases from J, with 8 bases between. Germline CDR1 SGHRS, CDR2 YFSETQ. The DNA of the CDR3 is TGCGCCAGCAGCTTGTTCGGGATCACAGATACGCAGTATTTT. This sequence encodes CASSLFGITDTQYF.

The chain links TRBV12-3 or TRBV12-4 to TRBJ1-3; D ambiguous. CDR3 length: 12 amino acids. With 6 bases removed from V and 7 bases from J, the gap between germline ends came to 10 bases. The CDR3 protein is CASSPGGNTIYF. The CDR3 DNA follows: TGTGCCAGCAGCCCAGGTGGTAACACCATATATTTT.

The J gene is TRBJ1-5, the V gene TRBV30; no clear D. Germline V gives CDR1 GTSNPN, CDR2 SVGIG (reference sequence). CDR3 length: 13 residues. The V and J ends lost 0 bases and 4 bases respectively, with 7 bases between them. CDR3 nucleotides: TGTGCCTGGAGTGTACGCAGGAATCAGCCCCAGCATTTT. It yields the protein CAWSVRRNQPQHF.

This clone was picked up one time. This rearrangement joins TRBV11-3 to TRBJ2-7; 8 bases line up with TRBD1. CDR3 length: 14 residues. Unmatched junction bases numbered 7, after V lost 6 bases and J lost 3 bases. Germline V CDR1 and CDR2: SGHNT, YENEEA. CDR3 loop: CASSPGTGLYEQYF. Written as DNA, the CDR3 is TGTGCCAGCAGTCCTGGGACAGGTCTCTACGAGCAGTACTTC.

The rearrangement links TRBV7-8 to TRBJ2-4; 8 bases agree with TRBD1. Trimming took 1 base from V and 2 from J; bases not matched to a gene: 7. The CDR3 spans 17 residues. Germline loops: CDR1 SGHVS, CDR2 FQNEAQ. This CDR3 reads CASSLGLGQGSKNIQYF. The DNA for the CDR3 is TGTGCCAGCAGCTTAGGTCTCGGACAGGGATCCAAAAACATTCAGTACTTC.

The chain uses TRBV7-2 and TRBJ2-7; 10 bases line up with TRBD2. Germline assignment: CDR1 SGHTA and CDR2 FQGNSA. After removal of 8 bases from V and 0 bases from J, the junction contained 13 bases not matched to a gene. The CDR3 has 17 amino acids. The CDR3 DNA reads as TGTGCCAGCCAAAGGGGTAGCGGGAGGACCAGCTCCTACGAGCAGTACTTC. This encodes CASQRGSGRTSSYEQYF. The whole variable domain, remainder taken from reference TRBV7-2 and TRBJ2-7, is GAGVSQSPSNKVTEKGKDVELRCDPISGHTALYWYRQSLGQGLEFLIYFQGNSAPDKSGLPSDRFSAERTGGSVSTLTIQRTQQEDSAVYLCASQRGSGRTSSYEQYFGPGTRLTVT.

The V gene is TRBV7-9, the J gene TRBJ2-1, with D tentatively TRBD2 (5 bases). This CDR3 has 14 residues. The germline CDR1 and CDR2 sequences are SEHNR and FQNEAQ (reference sequence). Trimming cost V 7 bases and J 1 base, with 11 bases left between them. The DNA of the CDR3 is TGTGCCAGCAACCCAGCGGTATCCTACAATGAGCAGTTCTTC. Its translation is CASNPAVSYNEQFF.

This rearrangement joins TRBV5-5 to TRBJ1-1; D possibly corresponds to TRBD1 (6 bases). Trimming removed 4 bases from V and 3 bases from J, with 10 bases in between. Germline CDR1 is SGHKS and CDR2 is YYEKEE (reference sequence). The CDR3 extends over 13 amino acids. CDR3 region: CASSGTGYTEAFF. CDR3 DNA sequence: TGTGCCAGCAGCGGAACAGGGTACACTGAAGCTTTCTTT. The full variable domain, completed using reference TRBV5-5 and TRBJ1-1, is DAGVTQSPTHLIKTRGQQVTLRCSPISGHKSVSWYQQVLGQGPQFIFQYYEKEERGRGNFPDRFSARQFPNYSSELNVNALLLGDSALYLCASSGTGYTEAFFGQGTRLTVV.

The J gene is TRBJ2-7, the V gene TRBV29-1; D possibly corresponds to TRBD1 (6 bases). The CDR3 spans 12 residues. V lost 2 bases and J lost 3, with 8 bases in between. Germline V gene lookup returns CDR1 SQVTM and CDR2 ANQGSEA. This CDR3 is CSVEQGLYEQYF. In DNA, the CDR3 is TGCAGCGTTGAACAGGGGCTCTACGAGCAGTACTTC.

This chain joins TRBV28 and TRBJ2-1, with D perhaps TRBD2 (6 bases). The germline V gene encodes CDR1 MDHEN and CDR2 SYDVKM. The CDR3 is 15 amino acids. V was trimmed by 6 bases and J by 5 bases, leaving 17 bases between them. CDR3 DNA: TGTGCCAGCAGACGCGGTAGCGGATTGCACAATGAGCAGTTCTTC. It is translated as CASRRGSGLHNEQFF.

V and J are TRBV6-1 and TRBJ1-6; 11 bases line up with TRBD1. This CDR3 region has 15 residues. Trimming removed 0 bases from V and 9 bases from J; junction bases left unmatched: 1. Germline V gives CDR1 MNHNS, CDR2 SASEGT. Here the CDR3 reads CASSEAGTGGSPLHF. As DNA, the CDR3 is TGTGCCAGCAGTGAAGCGGGGACAGGGGGTTCACCCCTCCACTTT.

This chain uses TRBV7-2 with TRBJ2-7; the D is unclear. The CDR3 has 12 amino acids. V dropped 2 bases and J dropped 6 bases, with 8 bases sitting between them. Germline CDR1 is SGHTA and CDR2 is FQGNSA. The CDR3 DNA is TGTGCCAGCAGCTTATATTCGCGCGAGCAGTACTTC. This translates into CASSLYSREQYF.

The chain is built from TRBV3-1 (or the pseudogene TRBV3-2) and TRBJ2-3, with 7 bases identical to TRBD2. Germline CDR1 reads LGHDT; CDR2 reads YNNKEL (reference sequence). This CDR3 spans 17 amino acids. Germline trimming cut 5 bases from V and 2 bases from J; bases unmatched to any gene: 13. CDR3 sequence reads: CASSSSGGGRNTDTQYF. CDR3 in DNA: TGTGCCAGCAGCTCTTCCGGGGGAGGGCGGAACACAGATACGCAGTATTTT.

The chain employs TRBV13 and TRBJ2-7; a possible D gene is TRBD2 (6 bases). V was trimmed by 1 base and J by 9 bases, leaving 19 bases between them. The germline V gene encodes CDR1 PRHDT and CDR2 FYEKMQ (reference sequence). The CDR3 runs 15 residues. The CDR3 protein is CASSLERQGPRGQYF. CDR3 nucleotide sequence: TGTGCCAGCAGCTTAGAACGGCAGGGCCCGCGGGGGCAGTACTTC.

The V and J genes are TRBV6-2 or TRBV6-3 and TRBJ2-3; 14 nucleotides match TRBD2. The V segment lost 2 bases and the J segment 8 bases; nucleotides outside the gene matches: 9. This CDR3 region has 17 residues. The germline V gene encodes CDR1 MNHEY and CDR2 SVGEGT. The CDR3 reads CASSYPSGTSGSSTQYF. In DNA form, the CDR3 reads TGTGCCAGCAGTTACCCATCGGGGACTAGCGGGAGTTCTACGCAGTATTTT.

Written as DNA, the CDR3 is TGTGCCTGGACTACCGACCGAGGACTAGCCTACGAGCAGTACTTC. As protein: CAWTTDRGLAYEQYF. The chain combines TRBV30 with TRBJ2-7, with 7 bases that match TRBD2. V gave up 4 bases and J gave up 2 bases; unmatched junction bases: 11. Per the germline V gene, CDR1 is GTSNPN and CDR2 is SVGIG (reference sequence). CDR3 length equals 15 residues.

V usage is TRBV15 and J usage is TRBJ2-7, with 8 bases identical to TRBD2. Germline CDR1 and CDR2: LNHNV and YYDKDF (reference sequence). The CDR3 totals 17 residues. V trimming: 2 bases; J trimming: 5 bases; junction bases outside the gene matches: 14. The CDR3 DNA follows: TGTGCCACCAGCAGACCCGGGGCTGGACTAGCTCCCCACGAGCAGTACTTC. Translation: CATSRPGAGLAPHEQYF.

The CDR3 region is CASSKGTGPLTDTQYF. CDR3 DNA: TGTGCCAGCAGTAAAGGGACAGGACCCCTGACAGATACGCAGTATTTT. The J gene is TRBJ2-3, the V gene TRBV27; TRBD1 aligns across 8 bases. CDR3 length equals 16 residues. V lost 5 bases, J lost 3 bases, and 10 bases stayed unmatched. Germline loops: CDR1 MNHEY, CDR2 SMNVEV (reference sequence).

V and J are TRBV12-5 and TRBJ2-2, with D uncertain. Deletions cut 0 bases from V and 4 bases from J, with 6 bases between. This CDR3 has 14 residues. Germline assignment: CDR1 LGHNT and CDR2 FRNRAP. The CDR3 sequence is CASGLVQVTGELFF. The CDR3 DNA reads as TGTGCTAGTGGTTTGGTACAAGTCACCGGGGAGCTGTTTTTT.